This T cell receptor (beta chain) derives from a study of CD8+ T cells in alopecia areata. V trimming: 6 bases; J trimming: 6 bases; junction bases outside the gene matches: 11. The germline CDR1 and CDR2 sequences are GTSNPN and SVGIG (reference sequence). This CDR3 has 14 residues. TCR sequencing used cDNA made by reverse transcription of extracted RNA. TCRdb's table, derived via immunoSEQ multiplex PCR, lists solely in-frame clones and lacks some. The sample holds under 95,000 clones, around 71% seen once. Treatment given: oral pan-JAK inhibitor, 5-10 mg twice daily. For this clone: As yet, its antigen is unknown.

Study-level results: Throughout tofacitinib, many expanded lesional clones continued to persist in scalp and blood. With patients, TCR sharing proved less clear than in mice, a difference possibly related to HLA.

V and J are TRBV30 and TRBJ2-1; 7 bases line up with TRBD1. Sequencing used CD8+ T cells sorted from blood, obtained at approximately week 42, from a patient treated with tofacitinib. The sequence came from a human donor with alopecia areata. The CDR3 DNA reads as TGTGCCTGCTTGGGACAGCCGGCCTCCAATGAGCAGTTCTTC. Protein: CACLGQPASNEQFF.